The next 3 T cell receptor beta chains were all read from a single sample in a study of PD-1 blockade in classical Hodgkin lymphoma. Repertoires were generated with immunoSEQ multiplex PCR, while TCRdb's copy carries only in-frame clones and drops some. The sample comprises more than 10,000 clones, almost 85% of which are singletons, and approximately 39% rests with the top ten. The patients all showed relapse after autologous stem cell transplantation, while their brentuximab vedotin exposure varied. From thawed PBMCs, magnetic negative selection was used to isolate the CD8+ T cells. The material sequenced was CD8+ T cells from blood, taken at baseline. The receptors here all came from a human donor with classical Hodgkin lymphoma.

The V gene is TRBV11-2, the J gene TRBJ2-2; 7 nucleotides agree with TRBD2. The germline V gene encodes CDR1 SGHAT and CDR2 FQNNGV. V shed 2 bases and J 3 bases; nucleotides not matched to a gene: 6. This CDR3 region has 16 residues. The CDR3 loop is CASSLIRGEDTGELFF. CDR3 sequence (DNA): TGTGCCAGCAGCTTAATTCGGGGGGAGGACACCGGGGAGCTGTTTTTT.

CDR3 coding DNA: TGCAGCTATGAAGACGGGACAGGGGGACTAGGCGAGCAGTACTTC. Protein product: CSYEDGTGGLGEQYF. The chain uses TRBV29-1 and TRBJ2-7; 11 bases are shared with TRBD1. Trimming at V came to 8 bases and at J to 6 bases, leaving 15 bases not matched to a gene. The CDR3 has 15 residues. Germline V gives CDR1 SQVTM, CDR2 ANQGSEA.

This clone was seen a few times. The chain employs TRBV10-1 and TRBJ1-1, with D uncertain. Trimming removed 6 bases from V and 5 bases from J, with 10 bases in between. CDR1 is WNHNN, CDR2 SYGVQD, per germline (reference sequence). The CDR3 length is 12 residues. The CDR3: CASSQPGTEAFF. For the CDR3, the DNA is TGCGCCAGCAGCCAACCCGGGACTGAAGCTTTCTTT.